Below, 7 T cell receptor beta chains from the same sample are listed, as sequenced in a study of blood T cell repertoires in COVID-19. Repertoires were generated with immunoSEQ multiplex PCR, while TCRdb's copy carries only in-frame clones and drops some. The table records 270,000 or so clones, approximately 86% of them present only once. The specimen sequenced was peripheral blood. The source of these receptors is a man aged 40-55 years with active or convalescent COVID-19.

The sample holds one count of this clone. The V and J genes are TRBV11-3 and TRBJ2-3; D might be TRBD1 (6 bases). Germline loops: CDR1 SGHNT, CDR2 YENEEA. Trimming cost V 1 base and J 0 bases, with 14 bases left between them. CDR3 length equals 17 residues. The chain's CDR3 is CASSLVLGASSTDTQYF. CDR3 DNA sequence: TGTGCCAGCAGCTTAGTGCTGGGGGCTAGTAGCACAGATACGCAGTATTTT.

The V call is TRBV6-5, the J call TRBJ1-1, with TRBD1 identical over 7 bases. The V segment lost 6 bases and the J segment 4 bases; nucleotides outside the gene matches: 8. CDR1 and CDR2 from the germline V gene are MNHEY and SVGAGI. CDR3 length equals 14 residues. The CDR3 coding sequence is TGTGCCAGCAGCAGGGGGAGTTCTACCACTGAAGCTTTCTTT. Translated, it gives CASSRGSSTTEAFF.

The chain joins TRBV4-2 to TRBJ2-3, with 10 positions matching TRBD2. Germline V gene lookup returns CDR1 LGHNA and CDR2 YNFKEQ. The CDR3 is 17 residues long. V gave up 3 bases and J gave up 2 bases; unmatched junction bases: 8. CDR3 sequence (DNA): TGTGCCAGCAGCCAGGCCGCTAGCGGGGGACTCACAGATACGCAGTATTTT. Its protein is CASSQAASGGLTDTQYF.

The CDR3 protein is CSAHRGGEAFF. The CDR3 region has the DNA TGCAGTGCTCACAGGGGTGGTGAAGCTTTCTTT. This chain joins TRBV20-1 and TRBJ1-1; 7 positions agree with TRBD1. Germline V lookup: CDR1 DFQATT, CDR2 SNEGSKA (reference sequence). V lost 5 bases to trimming and J lost 7 bases; unmatched junction nucleotides: 4. The length of the CDR3 is 11 residues.

V usage is TRBV5-1 and J usage is TRBJ1-2; 7 bases are a match to TRBD1. Germline trimming cut 7 bases from V and 8 bases from J; bases unmatched to any gene: 11. Germline values: CDR1 SGHRS, CDR2 YFSETQ. This CDR3 region has 13 residues. The CDR3 DNA is TGCGCCAGCTCGACAGGGCCGACTCCCGGCTACACCTTC. Translation gives CASSTGPTPGYTF.

Only one count was recorded for this clone. V is TRBV11-2 and J is TRBJ2-3, with TRBD2 identical over 14 bases. The CDR3 sequence is 16 residues long. Germline CDR1 reads SGHAT; CDR2 reads FQNNGV. V dropped 4 bases and J dropped 5; count of bases not matched to a gene: 5. The CDR3 DNA follows: TGTGCCAGCAGCTCTCTGGGACTAGCGGGAGTAGATACGCAGTATTTT. As protein: CASSSLGLAGVDTQYF.

The chain carries TRBV3-1 (or the pseudogene TRBV3-2) and TRBJ2-7, with 11 bases aligning to TRBD2. This CDR3 has 15 residues. Trimming removed 3 bases from V and 7 bases from J; junction bases left unmatched: 8. CDR1 is LGHDT, CDR2 YNNKEL, per germline (reference sequence). CDR3 bases: TGTGCCAGCAGCCATCCAACTAGCGGGGGACGAGAGCAGTACTTC. Encoded protein: CASSHPTSGGREQYF.